Listed below are T cell receptor beta chains from one sample, sequenced in a study of tumor-infiltrating lymphocytes in primary liver carcinoma. One entry per CDR3 protein results from TCRdb running MiXCR on the multiplex PCR reads. The sample includes 250,000 to 350,000 distinct CDR3 sequences, 58% of them seen just once. Sequences were obtained from peripheral blood. The receptors come from a woman in her twenties or thirties with primary liver carcinoma and hepatitis B virus infection. Both conserved end residues are part of each CDR3. The D gene is left open where the match is weak. Size values are once, few and many counts, or a class for expanded clones, and some rows have none.

D gene: -
clone size: -
J gene: TRBJ2-7
V gene: TRBV6-5
CDR3 protein: CASSPPRGLGNEQYF
CDR3 DNA: TGTGCCAGCAGCCCCCCCCGGGGGCTAGGGAATGAGCAGTACTTC

D gene: -
clone size: -
J gene: TRBJ2-6
V gene: TRBV11-2
CDR3 protein: CANSLAGANVPTF
CDR3 DNA: TGTGCCAACAGCTTAGCTGGGGCCAACGTCCCGACTTTC

D gene: -
clone size: once
J gene: TRBJ2-7
V gene: TRBV5-8
CDR3 protein: CTSNLLRGDISYEQYF
CDR3 DNA: TGTACCAGCAACTTGCTCAGGGGCGATATCTCCTACGAGCAGTACTTC

D gene: -
clone size: -
J gene: TRBJ2-1
V gene: TRBV25-1
CDR3 protein: CASSEWGGTLYNEQFF
CDR3 DNA: TGTGCCAGCAGTGAATGGGGCGGAACGCTTTACAATGAGCAGTTCTTC

D gene: -
clone size: many
J gene: TRBJ1-2
V gene: TRBV29-1
CDR3 protein: CSVTPDNYGYTF
CDR3 DNA: TGCAGCGTTACGCCCGATAACTATGGCTACACCTTC

D gene: TRBD2
clone size: -
J gene: TRBJ2-7
V gene: TRBV19
CDR3 protein: CASSGLAVYEQYF
CDR3 DNA: TGTGCTAGTAGTGGACTAGCAGTCTACGAGCAGTACTTC

D gene: -
clone size: -
J gene: TRBJ2-2
V gene: TRBV29-1
CDR3 protein: CSAWGMATGELFF
CDR3 DNA: TGCAGCGCCTGGGGCATGGCAACCGGGGAGCTGTTTTTT

D gene: -
clone size: -
J gene: TRBJ2-2
V gene: TRBV12-3/TRBV12-4
CDR3 protein: CASSFKDSAPFF
CDR3 DNA: TGTGCCAGCAGTTTTAAAGACTCGGCGCCGTTTTTT

D gene: -
clone size: -
J gene: TRBJ1-2
V gene: TRBV7-8
CDR3 protein: CASSLDSFYDYTF
CDR3 DNA: TGTGCCAGCAGCTTAGACAGTTTCTATGACTACACCTTC

D gene: TRBD1
clone size: once
J gene: TRBJ1-5
V gene: TRBV30
CDR3 protein: CAWSVQGPRSPQHF
CDR3 DNA: TGTGCCTGGAGTGTACAGGGGCCACGATCACCCCAGCATTTT

D gene: TRBD2
clone size: many
J gene: TRBJ2-1
V gene: TRBV6-5
CDR3 protein: CASSWGAGGGYNEQFF
CDR3 DNA: TGTGCCAGCAGTTGGGGAGCGGGAGGCGGGTACAATGAGCAGTTCTTC

D gene: -
clone size: -
J gene: TRBJ1-2
V gene: TRBV11-3
CDR3 protein: CASSISNSGGYTF
CDR3 DNA: TGTGCCAGCAGCATTAGCAACAGTGGAGGGTACACCTTC

D gene: -
clone size: few
J gene: TRBJ2-7
V gene: TRBV12-3/TRBV12-4
CDR3 protein: CASLSGGDYEQYF
CDR3 DNA: TGTGCCAGCCTTTCGGGCGGGGACTACGAGCAGTACTTC

D gene: -
clone size: -
J gene: TRBJ2-5
V gene: TRBV24-1
CDR3 protein: CATSDWTRATQYF
CDR3 DNA: TGTGCCACCAGTGATTGGACGCGGGCGACCCAGTACTTC

D gene: TRBD2
clone size: many
J gene: TRBJ2-3
V gene: TRBV4-2
CDR3 protein: CASSQDRTSADTQYF
CDR3 DNA: TGTGCCAGCAGCCAAGACCGGACTAGCGCGGATACGCAGTATTTT

D gene: -
clone size: few
J gene: TRBJ1-6
V gene: TRBV6-6
CDR3 protein: CASSYPGRYSPLHF
CDR3 DNA: TGTGCCAGCAGTTACCCCGGGCGGTATTCACCCCTCCACTTT

D gene: -
clone size: -
J gene: TRBJ2-2
V gene: TRBV19
CDR3 protein: CASSISIVRELFF
CDR3 DNA: TGTGCCAGTAGTATCTCGATAGTCCGGGAGCTGTTTTTT

D gene: TRBD2
clone size: many
J gene: TRBJ2-7
V gene: TRBV11-1
CDR3 protein: CASSSTSGASSYEQYF
CDR3 DNA: TGTGCCAGCAGCTCAACTAGCGGGGCTAGCTCCTACGAGCAGTACTTC

D gene: -
clone size: -
J gene: TRBJ2-5
V gene: TRBV29-1
CDR3 protein: CSVGDRMGSETQYF
CDR3 DNA: TGCAGCGTTGGAGATCGGATGGGAAGTGAGACCCAGTACTTC

D gene: -
clone size: -
J gene: TRBJ2-7
V gene: TRBV6-2/TRBV6-3
CDR3 protein: CAISPDWSYEQYF
CDR3 DNA: TGTGCCATCAGTCCTGACTGGTCCTACGAGCAGTACTTC

D gene: -
clone size: -
J gene: TRBJ2-5
V gene: TRBV28
CDR3 protein: CASSFFIHKGRMETQYF
CDR3 DNA: TGTGCCAGCAGTTTTTTTATCCACAAGGGGCGGATGGAGACCCAGTACTTC

D gene: TRBD2
clone size: -
J gene: TRBJ2-5
V gene: TRBV11-3
CDR3 protein: CASSLDGTTQETQYF
CDR3 DNA: TGTGCCAGCAGCTTAGATGGGACTACTCAAGAGACCCAGTACTTC

D gene: TRBD1
clone size: -
J gene: TRBJ1-3
V gene: TRBV12-3/TRBV12-4
CDR3 protein: CASSPTGTGFYGNTLYF
CDR3 DNA: TGTGCCAGCAGTCCTACCGGGACAGGGTTTTACGGAAACACCTTATATTTT

D gene: TRBD1
clone size: few
J gene: TRBJ1-1
V gene: TRBV6-5
CDR3 protein: CASSTDRGSLKAFF
CDR3 DNA: TGTGCCAGCAGTACGGACAGGGGTTCGCTTAAAGCTTTCTTT

D gene: TRBD2
clone size: -
J gene: TRBJ2-1
V gene: TRBV7-9
CDR3 protein: CASSLEVAGEPNEQFF
CDR3 DNA: TGTGCCAGCAGCTTAGAAGTAGCGGGAGAGCCTAATGAGCAGTTCTTC

D gene: TRBD1
clone size: -
J gene: TRBJ1-2
V gene: TRBV7-8
CDR3 protein: CAGSSAGTGSNYGYTF
CDR3 DNA: TGTGCCGGCAGCTCCGCCGGGACAGGGTCGAACTATGGCTACACCTTC

D gene: TRBD2
clone size: few
J gene: TRBJ2-1
V gene: TRBV6-2/TRBV6-3
CDR3 protein: CASSYLAGDDEQFF
CDR3 DNA: TGTGCCAGCAGTTACCTAGCGGGAGATGATGAGCAGTTCTTC

D gene: -
clone size: -
J gene: TRBJ2-7
V gene: TRBV29-1
CDR3 protein: CSVLMPYEQYF
CDR3 DNA: TGCAGCGTTCTGATGCCCTACGAGCAGTACTTC

D gene: TRBD1
clone size: few
J gene: TRBJ2-7
V gene: TRBV2
CDR3 protein: CASSRDRIYEQYF
CDR3 DNA: TGTGCCAGCAGCCGGGACAGGATTTACGAGCAGTACTTC

D gene: TRBD2
clone size: -
J gene: TRBJ2-4
V gene: TRBV30
CDR3 protein: CAWSVGGVNIQYF
CDR3 DNA: TGTGCCTGGAGTGTGGGAGGGGTAAACATTCAGTACTTC

D gene: -
clone size: -
J gene: TRBJ1-6
V gene: TRBV4-1
CDR3 protein: CANSQVGFNSPLHF
CDR3 DNA: TGCGCCAACAGCCAAGTAGGGTTTAATTCACCCCTCCACTTT

D gene: TRBD2
clone size: -
J gene: TRBJ2-1
V gene: TRBV29-1
CDR3 protein: CSAKGTSGSELFYNEQSF
CDR3 DNA: TGCAGCGCTAAAGGGACTAGCGGGAGTGAGTTATTCTACAATGAGCAGTCCTTC

D gene: TRBD2
clone size: -
J gene: TRBJ2-3
V gene: TRBV4-2
CDR3 protein: CARSQENVRGDTQYF
CDR3 DNA: TGTGCCAGAAGCCAAGAAAATGTGCGGGGGGATACGCAGTACTTT

D gene: TRBD2
clone size: many
J gene: TRBJ2-5
V gene: TRBV7-8
CDR3 protein: CASSSGLASGTQYF
CDR3 DNA: TGTGCCAGCAGCTCCGGACTAGCGAGTGGGACCCAGTACTTC

D gene: -
clone size: -
J gene: TRBJ1-2
V gene: TRBV2
CDR3 protein: CASSRRTAKF
CDR3 DNA: TGTGCCAGCAGTAGACGGACAGCAAAGTTC

D gene: -
clone size: many
J gene: TRBJ2-1
V gene: TRBV4-3
CDR3 protein: CASSQDRPIYNEQFF
CDR3 DNA: TGCGCCAGCAGCCAAGATCGGCCAATATACAATGAGCAGTTCTTC

D gene: -
clone size: -
J gene: TRBJ2-3
V gene: TRBV6-2/TRBV6-3
CDR3 protein: CAGRGPNNQPQYF
CDR3 DNA: TGTGCCGGCCGGGGTCCCAACAATCAGCCCCAGTATTTT